Listed below are T cell receptor beta chains from one sample, sequenced in a study of cytomegalovirus exposure and HLA in healthy donors. Some clones are missing from TCRdb's copy, which holds only in-frame ones; the method was immunoSEQ multiplex PCR. The sample lists around 150,000 clones; around 88% were seen once. Sequencing used PBMCs. The receptors stem from a woman between 18 and 30 years old in good health and CMV-seronegative. Both conserved end residues are part of each CDR3. The order of the fields is V gene, D gene, clone size, J gene, CDR3 protein, CDR3 DNA. A D gene is named only where the DNA matches it firmly. Size is stated for part of the rows, as once, few or many counts, or as a class when the clone is expanded.

>TRBV5-5|-|-|TRBJ1-2
CASSFSDSNYGYTF
TGTGCCAGCAGCTTTTCCGACAGTAACTATGGCTACACCTTC
>TRBV5-1|TRBD2|-|TRBJ2-1
CASSLGNSGTSGSEDEQFF
TGCGCCAGCAGCTTGGGAAACTCCGGGACTAGCGGGAGTGAGGATGAGCAGTTCTTC
>TRBV30|-|-|TRBJ2-2
CAWNWGSTGGELFF
TGTGCCTGGAATTGGGGCTCCACGGGCGGGGAGCTGTTTTTT
>TRBV7-9|-|once|TRBJ1-5
CASSPRGDYSNQPQHF
TGTGCCAGCAGCCCACGGGGAGACTATAGCAATCAGCCCCAGCATTTT
>TRBV4-1|-|-|TRBJ1-1
CASSRSGTEAFF
TGCGCCAGCAGCCGCTCGGGCACTGAAGCTTTCTTT
>TRBV2|-|-|TRBJ2-7
CASSAYRTYEQYF
TGTGCCAGCAGTGCCTACAGAACCTACGAGCAGTACTTC
>TRBV6-5|-|once|TRBJ2-2
CASSYQGTRDGELFF
TGTGCCAGCAGTTACCAGGGAACAAGGGACGGGGAGCTGTTTTTT
>TRBV27|TRBD1|-|TRBJ1-2
CASSLTGWDGYTF
TGTGCCAGCAGTTTGACAGGGTGGGATGGCTACACCTTC
>TRBV5-1|-|-|TRBJ2-7
CASSYNLAPYEGLVEQYF
TGCGCCAGCAGCTATAATTTAGCACCCTACGAGGGTTTGGTCGAGCAGTACTTC
>TRBV6-5|-|-|TRBJ2-3
CASSGERGQYF
TGTGCCAGCAGTGGCGAGAGAGGGCAGTATTTT
>TRBV9|-|-|TRBJ2-7
CASSVSSNYEQYF
TGTGCCAGCAGCGTTAGCAGTAACTACGAGCAGTACTTC
>TRBV29-1|-|-|TRBJ1-2
CSVEGSVAGDYGYTF
TGCAGCGTTGAAGGGTCCGTGGCAGGCGACTATGGCTACACCTTC
>TRBV7-2|-|once|TRBJ1-4
CASSLYSGVANEKLFF
TGTGCCAGCAGCTTATATTCAGGGGTAGCTAATGAAAAACTGTTTTTT
>TRBV27|-|-|TRBJ2-4
CASSDYPQLAKNIQYF
TGTGCCAGCAGTGACTACCCCCAGCTAGCCAAAAACATTCAGTACTTC
>TRBV4-1|-|-|TRBJ2-1
CASSPQGLREQFF
TGCGCCAGCAGCCCTCAGGGTCTCCGGGAGCAGTTCTTC
>TRBV4-1|TRBD1|-|TRBJ1-2
CASSQVPGRDREGGYTF
TGCGCCAGCAGCCAAGTCCCGGGAAGGGACAGGGAAGGTGGCTACACCTTC
>TRBV5-1|-|-|TRBJ1-2
CASSPGGQGFYGYTF
TGCGCCAGCAGCCCGGGAGGCCAGGGGTTCTATGGCTACACCTTC
>TRBV6-1|-|-|TRBJ2-7
CASSPRAGPYEQYF
TGTGCCAGCAGCCCCAGGGCAGGTCCCTACGAGCAGTACTTC
>TRBV28|TRBD1|once|TRBJ1-3
CASSSLTGGTGNTIYF
TGTGCCAGCAGTTCCCTGACAGGGGGGACTGGAAACACCATATATTTT
>TRBV6-5|TRBD2|-|TRBJ2-1
CASSYLGTLADNEQFF
TGTGCCAGCAGCTACCTCGGTACACTAGCGGACAATGAGCAGTTCTTC
>TRBV6-6|-|-|TRBJ1-5
CASSYSRARAWQPQHF
TGTGCCAGCAGTTACTCCAGGGCGCGCGCCTGGCAGCCCCAGCATTTT
>TRBV1|-|-|TRBJ2-5
CTSSPLPGGAGQETQYF
TGCACCAGCAGCCCCCTTCCCGGTGGGGCGGGGCAAGAGACCCAGTACTTC
>TRBV28|-|-|TRBJ2-3
CASSLQGVTDTQYF
TGTGCCAGCAGTCTACAGGGTGTCACAGATACGCAGTATTTT
>TRBV4-1|-|few|TRBJ1-1
CASSRRQDEGYTEAFF
TGCGCCAGCAGCCGACGACAGGATGAGGGTTACACTGAAGCTTTCTTT
>TRBV5-4|-|-|TRBJ2-1
CASSSGEWSYNEQFF
TGTGCCAGCAGCTCCGGAGAGTGGTCCTACAATGAGCAGTTCTTC